Shown below are 7 T cell receptor beta chains from a single sample sequenced in a study of T-cell memory formation after mild COVID-19. TCRdb called the 5' RACE reads again in MiXCR, with one record for every CDR3 protein. The table records 300,000 to 350,000 distinct CDR3 sequences, approximately 19% of them present only once. Sequenced input: PBMCs or a T cell subset sorted from them (not recorded which). These TCRs come from a man between 18 and 35 years old who had mild COVID-19 (a few samples of this study predate the infection). Cell type and time point are not known.

The chain links TRBV7-8 to TRBJ2-3; 11 nucleotides agree with TRBD1. This CDR3 is 18 amino acids long. The trim removed 6 bases at V and 0 bases at J, leaving 11 bases unmatched. The germline CDR1 and CDR2 sequences are SGHVS and FQNEAQ. The CDR3 protein is CASRPGTGGWISTDTQYF. CDR3 coding DNA: TGTGCCAGCAGACCCGGGACAGGGGGTTGGATCAGCACAGATACGCAGTATTTT. Using reference TRBV7-8 and TRBJ2-3 for the parts outside the CDR3, the full variable domain is GAGVSQSPRYKVAKRGQDVALRCDPISGHVSLFWYQQALGQGPEFLTYFQNEAQLDKSGLPSDRFFAERPEGSVSTLKIQRTQQEDSAVYLCASRPGTGGWISTDTQYFGPGTRLTVL.

This clonotype was seen a handful of times. J is TRBJ2-4 and V is TRBV11-2; 7 bases agree with TRBD2. V shed 6 bases and J 8 bases; nucleotides not matched to a gene: 13. CDR3 length: 15 residues. The germline gives CDR1 SGHAT, CDR2 FQNNGV. The CDR3 protein is CASRLTGPGGDIQYF. CDR3 nucleotides: TGTGCCAGCAGACTTACGGGCCCGGGAGGAGACATTCAGTACTTC.

This clonotype has more than one count but fewer than ten. The gene calls are TRBV6-4 and TRBJ2-6, with D uncertain. V dropped 3 bases and J dropped 2 bases, with 8 bases sitting between them. Germline CDR1 MRHNA, CDR2 SNTAGT. This CDR3 region has 15 residues. The CDR3 bases are TGTGCCAGCAGTGAAGCCAGTGCTGGGGCCAACGTCCTGACTTTC. Its translation: CASSEASAGANVLTF.

This sequence joins TRBV3-1 and TRBJ1-6; no clear D. Germline V CDR1 and CDR2: LGHDT, YNNKEL (reference sequence). This CDR3 is built from 12 residues. V shed 4 bases and J shed 11 bases, with 9 bases lying between them. DNA of the CDR3: TGTGCCAGCAGCCCCGGCAGGCCACCCCTCCACTTT. It translates to CASSPGRPPLHF.

The chain couples TRBV20-1 to TRBJ2-3; unclear D gene. The CDR3 is 13 residues long. V dropped 6 bases and J dropped 2 bases, with 12 bases sitting between them. Germline assignment: CDR1 DFQATT and CDR2 SNEGSKA (reference sequence). CDR3 residues: CSARPRITDTQYF. The CDR3 DNA follows: TGCAGTGCCCGCCCCCGGATCACAGATACGCAGTATTTT.

The rearrangement uses TRBV4-1 and TRBJ2-5, with TRBD2 matching over 16 bases. This CDR3 has 19 amino acids. J gave up 1 base and V 4 bases, and 9 bases lay outside the gene matches. Germline V gene data show CDR1 as MGHRA and CDR2 as YSYEKL. The CDR3 region has the DNA TGCGCCAGCAGCCGCAGTACGGGACTAGCGGGGGGGAGCCAAGAGACCCAGTACTTC. This translates into CASSRSTGLAGGSQETQYF.

This clonotype was observed a handful of times. This chain connects TRBV12-3 or TRBV12-4 to TRBJ2-3; D is ambiguous. The CDR3 totals 15 residues. V was cut by 3 bases and J by 0 bases, with 10 bases left in between. The CDR3 loop is CASSFGRPSTDTQYF. The CDR3 nucleotides are TGTGCCAGCAGTTTTGGGCGGCCAAGCACAGATACGCAGTATTTT.